The source of this T cell receptor (beta chain) is a study of blood T cell repertoires in COVID-19 (dated by TCRdb to the early 2020s). In terms of the full investigation: Samples from collaborators originated in the United States, Italy and Spain and spanned both the acute and convalescent phases of COVID-19. Where available, HLA class I and class II types were taken from metadata supplied by the sample provider and were not determined by assay-based typing. The dataset comprised deeply sampled blood TCRbeta repertoires from subjects exposed to, actively infected with, or recovered from COVID-19. The repertoires were made available in a free public database intended to serve as a resource for research on the immune response to SARS-CoV-2. The samples were drawn from two sources: the first 160 participants of the ongoing ImmuneRACE study, and 1,200 or so subjects contributed by 6 global collaborators. The sample metadata nearly always contained a de-identified subject ID, COVID-19 status, age in years and sex. The prospective study material was composed of cDNA or gDNA derived from T cells, B-cell-depleted T cells, or PBMCs.

Each collaborating institution followed its own protocols to collect whole blood in K2EDTA tubes. For TCRbeta analysis, collaborators shipped samples as frozen whole blood, isolated PBMCs, or DNA extracted from either of those sample types. At the junction V is shortened by 6 bases and J by 1 base, with 8 bases in between. The CDR3, cysteine through phenylalanine, is 14 amino acids long. The entry retains the CDR3 DNA only, 42 bases that are in frame from base 1. Looking up the germline V gene yields CDR1 KGHDR and CDR2 SFDVKD. To note about this clone: Its antigen specificity is not known. Base qualities are not at hand, and no much larger clone is one base apart.

TCRbeta CDR3 regions were amplified from genomic DNA using the immunoSEQ Assay, a bias-controlled multiplex PCR. Regarding the original processing steps: Within the assay, amplification of reference gene primers was used to estimate how many nucleated cells each sample contained. Sequence reads were collapsed and filtered to measure the absolute abundance of every unique TCRbeta CDR3 rearrangement. For each sample, productive Simpson clonality was calculated as the square root of Simpson's diversity index across productive rearrangements. TCRdb provides this immuneACCESS table in a form limited to in-frame rearrangements. Some clones are lacking; in checked studies, under half of them reflect an unresolved V gene, and why the rest are absent is not known. V and J calls and clone size follow that table, whereas D and trimming were derived from the DNA. The sample table records 140,000 or so clones; approximately 84% of these occur just once. The ten most abundant clones make up approximately 5% of the sample.

Study-wide findings and limitations: The quantity of clinical and demographic metadata differed by source and by participant and was supplied without curation.

The chain is made from TRBV24-1 and TRBJ2-2; TRBD2 might be the D gene, on 5 matching bases. Source material: peripheral blood. The receptor was isolated from a human donor in a cohort sampled during active COVID-19. The DNA sequence is TGTGCCACCAGTACTAGTCGGAACACCGGGGAGCTGTTTTTT. Translated, it reads CATSTSRNTGELFF.